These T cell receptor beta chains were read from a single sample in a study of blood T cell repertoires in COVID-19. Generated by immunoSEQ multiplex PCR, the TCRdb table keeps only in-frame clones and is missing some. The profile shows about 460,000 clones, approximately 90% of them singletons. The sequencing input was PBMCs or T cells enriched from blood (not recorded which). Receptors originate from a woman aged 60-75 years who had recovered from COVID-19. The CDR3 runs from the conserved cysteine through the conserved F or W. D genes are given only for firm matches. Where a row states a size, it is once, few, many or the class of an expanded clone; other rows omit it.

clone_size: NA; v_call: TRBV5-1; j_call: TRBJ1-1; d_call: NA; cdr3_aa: CASSKDMPNTEAFF; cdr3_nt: TGCGCCAGCAGCAAGGACATGCCGAACACTGAAGCTTTCTTT
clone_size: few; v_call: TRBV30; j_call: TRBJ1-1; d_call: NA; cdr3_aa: CAWSVQKGLAFF; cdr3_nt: TGTGCCTGGAGTGTACAGAAGGGGCTAGCTTTCTTT
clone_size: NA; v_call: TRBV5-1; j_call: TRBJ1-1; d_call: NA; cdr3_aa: CASSPYRGASAEAFF; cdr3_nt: TGCGCCAGCAGCCCTTATCGGGGGGCGTCGGCTGAAGCTTTCTTT
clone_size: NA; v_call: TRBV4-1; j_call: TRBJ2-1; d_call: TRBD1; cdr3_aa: CASSRAGTGAYNEQFF; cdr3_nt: TGCGCCAGCAGCCGAGCAGGGACAGGGGCGTACAATGAGCAGTTCTTC
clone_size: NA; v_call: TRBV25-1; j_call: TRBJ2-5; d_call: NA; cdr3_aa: CASSMRQDPLYAQYF; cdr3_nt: TGTGCCAGCAGTATGCGACAGGATCCCCTTTATGCCCAGTACTTC
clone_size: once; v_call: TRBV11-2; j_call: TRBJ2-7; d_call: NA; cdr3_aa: CASTKTVPSYEQYF; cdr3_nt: TGTGCCAGCACCAAGACAGTTCCCTCCTACGAGCAGTACTTC
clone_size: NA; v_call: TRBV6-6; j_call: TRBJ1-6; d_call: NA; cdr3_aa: CASRDLVGSPLHF; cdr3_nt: TGTGCCAGCAGGGACTTAGTCGGTTCACCCCTCCACTTT
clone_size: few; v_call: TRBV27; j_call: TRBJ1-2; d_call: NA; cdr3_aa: CASRSTAPTFSRSGYTF; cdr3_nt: TGTGCCAGCAGATCCACAGCTCCCACATTTTCGCGATCTGGCTACACCTTC
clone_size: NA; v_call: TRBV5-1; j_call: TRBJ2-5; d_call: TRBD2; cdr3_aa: CASRPAGGGGETQYF; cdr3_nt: TGCGCCAGCAGACCTGCGGGAGGGGGCGGTGAGACCCAGTACTTC
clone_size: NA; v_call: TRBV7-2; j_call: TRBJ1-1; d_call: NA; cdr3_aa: CASSFQGINTEAFF; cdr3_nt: TGTGCCAGCAGCTTTCAGGGGATTAATACTGAAGCTTTCTTT
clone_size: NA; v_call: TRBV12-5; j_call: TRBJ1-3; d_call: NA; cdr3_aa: CASGSDRTGHYSGNTIYF; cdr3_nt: TGTGCTAGTGGTTCCGACAGGACGGGACACTACTCTGGAAACACCATATATTTT
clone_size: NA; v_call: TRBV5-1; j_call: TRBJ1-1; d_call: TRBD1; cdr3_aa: CASSFQGQVNTEAFF; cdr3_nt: TGCGCCAGCAGCTTTCAGGGACAGGTAAACACTGAAGCTTTCTTT
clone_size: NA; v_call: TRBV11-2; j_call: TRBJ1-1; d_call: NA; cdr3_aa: CASSFRTGMNTEAFF; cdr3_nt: TGTGCCAGCAGCTTCCGGACGGGAATGAACACTGAAGCTTTCTTT
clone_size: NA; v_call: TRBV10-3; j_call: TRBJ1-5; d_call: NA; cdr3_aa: CAISPAGGQNQPQHF; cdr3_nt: TGTGCCATCAGCCCCGCCGGGGGGCAAAATCAGCCCCAGCATTTT
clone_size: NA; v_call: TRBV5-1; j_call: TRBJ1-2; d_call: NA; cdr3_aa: CASSPNGPLGGNYGYTF; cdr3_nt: TGCGCCAGCAGCCCTAATGGACCCCTCGGAGGAAACTATGGCTACACCTTC
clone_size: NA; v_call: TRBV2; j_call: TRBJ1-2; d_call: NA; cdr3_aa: CASSEGAFVSYGYTF; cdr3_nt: TGTGCCAGCAGTGAAGGGGCCTTTGTGTCCTATGGCTACACCTTC
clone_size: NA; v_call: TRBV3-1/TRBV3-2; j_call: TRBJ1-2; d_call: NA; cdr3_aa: CASSQRFYGYTF; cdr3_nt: TGTGCCAGCAGCCAGCGATTCTATGGCTACACCTTC
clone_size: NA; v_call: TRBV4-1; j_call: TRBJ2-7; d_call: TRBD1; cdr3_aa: CASSQRTGAGAYEQYF; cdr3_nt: TGCGCCAGCAGCCAGAGGACAGGGGCGGGCGCCTACGAGCAGTACTTC
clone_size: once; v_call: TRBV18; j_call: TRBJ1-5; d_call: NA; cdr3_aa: CASSSAPSGFSNQPQHF; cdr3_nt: TGTGCCAGCTCATCCGCCCCTTCGGGGTTCAGCAATCAGCCCCAGCATTTT
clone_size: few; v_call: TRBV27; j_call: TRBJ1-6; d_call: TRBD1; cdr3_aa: CASSSRQGYNSPLHF; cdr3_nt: TGTGCCAGCAGTTCTCGACAGGGCTATAATTCACCCCTCCACTTT
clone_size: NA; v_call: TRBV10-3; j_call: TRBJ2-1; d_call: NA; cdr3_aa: CAISESRGGKEQFF; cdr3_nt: TGTGCCATCAGTGAGTCAAGAGGGGGAAAGGAGCAGTTCTTC
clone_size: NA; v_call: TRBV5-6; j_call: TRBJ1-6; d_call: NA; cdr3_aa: CASSPNGRSSYNSPLHF; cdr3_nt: TGTGCCAGCAGCCCGAATGGTCGTAGCTCCTATAATTCACCCCTCCACTTT
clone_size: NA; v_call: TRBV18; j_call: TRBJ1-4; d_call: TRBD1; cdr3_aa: CASSPDRGEKLFF; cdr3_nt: TGTGCCAGCTCACCGGACAGGGGGGAAAAACTGTTTTTT
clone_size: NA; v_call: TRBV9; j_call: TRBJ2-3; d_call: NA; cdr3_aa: CASSDAGGLATDTQYF; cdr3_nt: TGTGCCAGCAGCGATGCTGGAGGGCTTGCCACAGATACGCAGTATTTT
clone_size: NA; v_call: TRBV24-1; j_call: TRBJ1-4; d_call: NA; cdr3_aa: CATSDSETVGNEKLFF; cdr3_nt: TGTGCCACCAGTGATTCCGAGACAGTGGGTAATGAAAAACTGTTTTTT
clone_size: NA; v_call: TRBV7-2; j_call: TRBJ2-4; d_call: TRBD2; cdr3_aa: CASSLAGLAGDIQYF; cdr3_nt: TGTGCCAGCAGCTTAGCCGGACTAGCGGGGGACATTCAGTACTTC
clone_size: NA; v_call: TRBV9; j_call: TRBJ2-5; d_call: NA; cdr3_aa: CASSVGGALETQYF; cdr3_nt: TGTGCCAGCAGCGTGGGGGGGGCATTAGAGACCCAGTACTTC
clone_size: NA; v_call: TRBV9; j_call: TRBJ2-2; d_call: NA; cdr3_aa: CASSVDFGKAGELFF; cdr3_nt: TGTGCCAGCAGCGTAGACTTCGGGAAGGCGGGGGAGCTGTTTTTT
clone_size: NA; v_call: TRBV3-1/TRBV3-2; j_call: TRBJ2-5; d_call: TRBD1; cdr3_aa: CASSHTPVTGTERGTQYF; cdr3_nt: TGTGCCAGCAGCCACACTCCCGTGACCGGGACAGAGAGGGGGACCCAGTACTTC
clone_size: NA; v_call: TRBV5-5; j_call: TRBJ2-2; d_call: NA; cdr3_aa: CASSHQPTAGTGELFF; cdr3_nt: TGTGCCAGCAGCCATCAGCCAACGGCCGGGACCGGGGAGCTGTTTTTT